The 9 T cell receptor beta chains in this list originate from one sample, sequenced in a study of blood T cell repertoires in COVID-19. Repertoires were generated with immunoSEQ multiplex PCR, while TCRdb's copy carries only in-frame clones and drops some. The data show about 45,000 clones, 70% to 90% seen once. Source material: peripheral blood. The receptors originated from a man in his forties or fifties with active COVID-19.

The V gene is TRBV27, the J gene TRBJ2-1; 8 bases map to TRBD2. The CDR3 runs 16 residues. The junction had 6 bases not matched to a gene; V was cut back by 5 bases and J by 0 bases. Germline V lookup: CDR1 MNHEY, CDR2 SMNVEV (reference sequence). The CDR3 loop is CASSPLAGSSYNEQFF. The CDR3 DNA reads TGTGCCAGCAGTCCATTAGCGGGGAGCTCCTACAATGAGCAGTTCTTC.

J is TRBJ2-7 and V is TRBV7-2, with D perhaps TRBD1 (5 bases). V lost 0 bases, J lost 4 bases, and 13 bases lay in between. This CDR3 has 15 amino acids. Germline CDR1 SGHTA, CDR2 FQGNSA. CDR3 residues: CASSLAQGGWYEQYF. DNA for the CDR3: TGTGCCAGCAGCTTAGCCCAGGGTGGTTGGTACGAGCAGTACTTC.

V and J are TRBV5-1 and TRBJ2-7; 12 nucleotides agree with TRBD2. The junction had 8 bases not matched to a gene; V was cut back by 5 bases and J by 2 bases. The CDR3 runs 16 residues. Germline CDR1 is SGHRS and CDR2 is YFSETQ. For the CDR3, the DNA is TGCGCCAGCAGGCAGACTAGCGGGAGCAGAACCTACGAGCAGTACTTC. Protein: CASRQTSGSRTYEQYF. The full variable domain, completed using reference TRBV5-1 and TRBJ2-7, is KAGVTQTPRYLIKTRGQQVTLSCSPISGHRSVSWYQQTPGQGLQFLFEYFSETQRNKGNFPGRFSGRQFSNSRSEMNVSTLELGDSALYLCASRQTSGSRTYEQYFGPGTRLTVT.

CDR3 sequence: CASSRGQGITEAFF. The CDR3 region has the DNA TGTGCCAGCAGTAGGGGACAGGGGATAACTGAAGCTTTCTTT. The chain carries TRBV2 and TRBJ1-1; 10 positions agree with TRBD1. CDR3 length equals 14 residues. V dropped 5 bases and J dropped 5; count of bases not matched to a gene: 5. Per germline, CDR1 SNHLY and CDR2 FYNNEI.

The sample holds a few counts of this clone. This CDR3 is CASSPSGGGYTF. The CDR3 bases are TGTGCCAGCAGCCCCTCAGGGGGTGGCTACACCTTC. The chain recombines TRBV7-2 with TRBJ1-2; 7 nucleotides agree with TRBD1. V trimming: 5 bases; J trimming: 7 bases; junction bases outside the gene matches: 4. Germline CDR1 is SGHTA and CDR2 is FQGNSA. This CDR3 has 12 amino acids.

V gene TRBV2 combines with J gene TRBJ2-7, with a tentative D call TRBD2 (6 bases). The V end lost 2 bases, the J end lost 3 bases, and 14 bases lay between the germline ends. The CDR3 is 15 amino acids. CDR1 and CDR2 from the germline V gene are SNHLY and FYNNEI. CDR3 region: CASSEKSGGHYEQYF. The CDR3 coding sequence is TGTGCCAGCAGTGAAAAGTCCGGGGGTCACTACGAGCAGTACTTC.

The rearrangement links TRBV19 to TRBJ2-7; 13 bases match TRBD2. The CDR3 runs 20 residues. Germline-derived CDR1 and CDR2 are LNHDA and SQIVND (reference sequence). V lost 0 bases and J lost 5; bases outside the gene matches: 16. The CDR3 DNA sequence: TGTGCCAGTAGTATAGATGCCTTATCGTGGACTAGCGGGAGCGGCGACGAGCAGTACTTC. Translated: CASSIDALSWTSGSGDEQYF.

The table lists this clone with a count of one. The gene calls are TRBV11-1 and TRBJ2-3, with 10 nucleotides matching TRBD2. The length of the CDR3 is 15 residues. The junction had 1 base not matched to a gene; V was cut back by 1 base and J by 3 bases. Germline lookup yields CDR1 SGHAT and CDR2 FQDESV (reference sequence). CDR3 DNA: TGTGCCAGCAGCTTAGTAGCGGGAGGTACAGATACGCAGTATTTT. It is translated as CASSLVAGGTDTQYF.

This rearrangement joins TRBV6-2 or TRBV6-3 to TRBJ2-1; weak D call: TRBD2 (6 bases). V was shortened by 6 bases and J by 3 bases, with 15 bases between the two germline ends. This CDR3 has 15 residues. Germline V lookup: CDR1 MNHEY, CDR2 SVGEGT. The CDR3 is CASSPRELVYNEQFF. For the CDR3, the DNA is TGTGCCAGCAGCCCCCGGGAGCTAGTCTACAATGAGCAGTTCTTC.